These 32 T cell receptor beta chains were all obtained from the same sample, sequenced in a study of vaccination and CD4 T cells after COVID-19 (dated by TCRdb to between 2022 and 2023). The library relied on PCR. The run used an Illumina iSeq 100. DNA from cultured CD4+ T cells underwent TCR sequencing with the Oncomine TCR Beta short-read assay at the Johns Hopkins FTIC core. The QIAamp micro DNA kit was used to extract genomic DNA from the cultured CD4+ T cells. TCRdb cleaned the public reads at Q25 with fastp, built clones with MiXCR and kept in-frame beta chains. Duplicate CDR3 protein sequences are folded into a single record with the most common DNA and genes. The sample table contains fewer than 8,000 distinct CDR3 sequences; only one count was recorded for 32% of them. Clones ranked in the top ten supply about 13% of the sample. The treatment or condition label corresponds to: roughly 10-day PBMC culture with coronavirus spike peptide pools or control peptides (ViraFEST assay). CD4+ T cells from unexposed donors were collected before the COVID-19 pandemic (2011-2018).

The antigens these receptors bind are not known. The specimen sequenced was CD4+ T cells from blood, cultured in vitro. The receptor set was obtained from a human donor in good health.

The chain couples TRBV20-1 to TRBJ2-7; 9 positions agree with TRBD2. Per the germline V gene, CDR1 is DFQATT and CDR2 is SNEGSKA (reference sequence). This CDR3 contains 16 residues. V lost 7 bases to trimming and J lost 2 bases; unmatched junction nucleotides: 15. In DNA form, the CDR3 reads TGCAGTGTTAGGGTAATAGCGGGAGTCGACCCCTACGAGCAGTACTTC. Its translation: CSVRVIAGVDPYEQYF.

This clonotype appeared a few times. This chain connects TRBV27 to TRBJ2-4; perhaps TRBD2 as D (6 bases). V was clipped by 6 bases and J by 6 bases, with 15 bases between them. The V gene's germline CDR1 is MNHEY and CDR2 SMNVEV (reference sequence). The CDR3 runs 14 residues. This CDR3 is CASSSPGGTNIQYF. In nucleotides, the CDR3 is TGTGCCAGCAGCTCTCCCGGAGGGACAAACATTCAGTACTTC.

This clonotype showed up just a few times. This chain uses TRBV6-2 or TRBV6-3 with TRBJ2-5; perhaps TRBD1 as D (6 bases). The CDR3 runs to 15 residues. Trimming took off 6 bases at V and 9 bases at J, with 23 bases between the two ends. In germline, CDR1 is MNHEY, CDR2 SVGEGT. As DNA, the CDR3 is TGTGCCAGCAGCATCAGGCCGACAGGCCAGGATCCCCAGTACTTC. The encoded protein is CASSIRPTGQDPQYF.

This clonotype is medium-sized by share. The chain has TRBV7-2 and TRBJ2-7; D is unclear. The CDR3 length is 11 residues. Germline-derived CDR1 and CDR2 are SGHTA and FQGNSA. V lost 1 base and J lost 4, with 2 bases in between. In DNA, the CDR3 is TGTGCCAGCAGCTTAGTTTACGAGCAGTACTTC. Amino acids: CASSLVYEQYF.

This chain connects TRBV6-1 to TRBJ2-7; the match to TRBD1 covers 8 bases. Germline V gives CDR1 MNHNS, CDR2 SASEGT. The length of the CDR3 is 12 residues. The J segment lost 5 bases and the V segment lost 8 bases, leaving 5 bases of the junction unmatched. For the CDR3, the DNA is TGTGCCAGCGGCAGGGGGCTAAACGAGCAGTACTTC. This codes for CASGRGLNEQYF.

The chain couples TRBV7-2 to TRBJ1-2, with D possibly TRBD1 on 5 matching bases. Trimming took off 2 bases at V and 3 bases at J, with 19 bases between the two ends. CDR1 SGHTA and CDR2 FQGNSA come from the germline V gene. The CDR3 is 17 residues long. The CDR3 DNA reads as TGTGCCAGCAGCTTAAAAGGGCCGGGGCTAGGGGACTATGGCTACACCTTC. Its protein is CASSLKGPGLGDYGYTF.

By frequency in the sample, this clonotype is medium-sized. The rearrangement uses TRBV10-3 and TRBJ2-7, with D possibly matching TRBD2 (6 bases). The V end was cut by 5 bases, the J end by 0 bases, with 14 bases between. There are 15 residues in the CDR3. CDR1 is ENHRY, CDR2 SYGVKD, per germline. CDR3 loop: CAISSASETSYEQYF. The CDR3 DNA is TGTGCCATCAGTTCCGCTAGCGAGACCTCCTACGAGCAGTACTTC.

The chain couples TRBV24-1 to TRBJ2-7; the D gene is possibly TRBD1 (5 bases). The germline V gene has CDR1 KGHDR and CDR2 SFDVKD. Between the trimmed V and J ends, which lost 0 bases and 6 bases, there was a span of 8 bases. CDR3 size: 13 residues. CDR3 DNA: TGTGCCACCAGTGATTTGACGCAGGGCGAGCAGTACTTC. Translation: CATSDLTQGEQYF.

The table lists this clonotype with a few counts. The chain combines TRBV20-1 with TRBJ1-2, with 8 bases matching TRBD1. Germline V gene lookup returns CDR1 DFQATT and CDR2 SNEGSKA (reference sequence). This CDR3 contains 13 residues. Losses at the gene ends were 8 bases for V and 4 bases for J; bases not matched to a gene: 9. CDR3 nucleotide sequence: TGCAGTCCCTCGCAGGGGGCGGGCTATGGCTACACCTTC. The encoded protein is CSPSQGAGYGYTF.

In its sample, this clonotype was seen a few times. This sequence joins TRBV10-3 and TRBJ2-5, with 7 bases aligning to TRBD2. V lost 5 bases to trimming and J lost 4 bases; unmatched junction nucleotides: 7. Germline CDR1 ENHRY, CDR2 SYGVKD. This CDR3 spans 14 amino acids. The CDR3 DNA follows: TGTGCCATCAGTCAACCCAGCGGGGTAGAGACCCAGTACTTC. Translation: CAISQPSGVETQYF.

The chain carries TRBV20-1 and TRBJ2-1; TRBD2 matches 9 bases. CDR1 is DFQATT, CDR2 SNEGSKA, per germline (reference sequence). The CDR3 covers 16 residues. V lost 3 bases, J lost 0 bases, and 6 bases stayed unmatched. CDR3 sequence (DNA): TGCAGTGCTAGTATTCCTAGCGGGATCTCCTACAATGAGCAGTTCTTC. Its translation: CSASIPSGISYNEQFF.

The rearrangement joins TRBV5-1 to TRBJ1-2; D gene ambiguous. Trimming removed 0 bases from V and 3 bases from J, with 9 bases in between. Germline V gene data show CDR1 as SGHRS and CDR2 as YFSETQ. CDR3 length equals 14 residues. This chain's CDR3 is CASSLAREDYGYTF. The CDR3 DNA reads as TGCGCCAGCAGCTTGGCGAGGGAAGACTATGGCTACACCTTC.

This clonotype was seen a handful of times. This chain links TRBV4-3 with TRBJ1-6; D gene ambiguous. The germline V gene encodes CDR1 LGHNA and CDR2 YSLEER. This CDR3 spans 14 amino acids. V was cut by 6 bases and J by 5 bases, with 11 bases left in between. CDR3 amino acids: CASRFDTNNSPLHF. The CDR3 DNA reads TGCGCCAGCAGGTTCGACACCAATAATTCACCCCTCCACTTT.

This clonotype rates as medium-sized (0.01 to 0.1%). The rearrangement uses TRBV6-1 and TRBJ1-2, with D hard to call. V lost 7 bases, J lost 4 bases, and 13 bases lay in between. Germline V gene lookup returns CDR1 MNHNS and CDR2 SASEGT. The CDR3 covers 13 residues. In nucleotides, the CDR3 is TGTGCCAGCAAGAAGGAGAAAGCCTATGGCTACACCTTC. Protein product: CASKKEKAYGYTF.

This clonotype was seen a handful of times. The rearrangement uses TRBV6-2 or TRBV6-3 and TRBJ2-7, with TRBD2 as a possible D gene (5 bases). This CDR3 has 16 amino acids. Germline values: CDR1 MNHEY, CDR2 SVGEGT. V gave up 2 bases and J gave up 2 bases, with 16 bases separating them. CDR3 loop: CASSYGLGGSPYEQYF. The CDR3 coding sequence is TGTGCCAGCAGTTACGGACTGGGCGGAAGCCCCTACGAGCAGTACTTC.

The V call is TRBV6-2 or TRBV6-3, the J call TRBJ2-1; D not resolved. The CDR3 extends over 13 amino acids. The V gene's germline CDR1 is MNHEY and CDR2 SVGEGT. V was cut by 2 bases and J by 3 bases, with 5 bases left in between. The chain's CDR3 is CASSYQSYNEQFF. Written as DNA, the CDR3 is TGTGCCAGCAGTTACCAAAGCTACAATGAGCAGTTCTTC.

The chain combines TRBV5-6 with TRBJ1-2; D is uncertain. In germline, CDR1 is SGHDT, CDR2 YYEEEE. The CDR3 is 14 residues long. The V gene lost 1 base and the J gene lost 10 bases, with 17 bases spanning the gap. For the CDR3, the DNA is TGTGCCAGCAGCTTGTGGTCCGCTTTACGTCTCTACACCTTC. This sequence encodes CASSLWSALRLYTF.

Only a few counts were recorded for this clonotype. The chain couples TRBV20-1 to TRBJ2-1; D may be TRBD2 (5 bases). Deletions cut 3 bases from V and 0 bases from J, with 12 bases between. Germline lookup yields CDR1 DFQATT and CDR2 SNEGSKA (reference sequence). This CDR3 region has 15 residues. The CDR3 coding sequence is TGCAGTGCTAGGAGGTCCGGGATCTCCTACAATGAGCAGTTCTTC. Protein: CSARRSGISYNEQFF.

Only a few counts were recorded for this clonotype. The gene calls are TRBV28 and TRBJ1-5; possible D gene TRBD1, 6 bases. Per the germline V gene, CDR1 is MDHEN and CDR2 is SYDVKM. CDR3 length: 13 residues. Trimming stripped 7 bases from V and 11 bases from J, with 18 bases between. Written as DNA, the CDR3 is TGTGCCAGCAATCGACCAGGGGCTATGTCCCAGCATTTT. It is translated as CASNRPGAMSQHF.

The rearrangement links TRBV11-2 to TRBJ2-1; unclear D gene. Germline-derived CDR1 and CDR2 are SGHAT and FQNNGV. The CDR3 consists of 17 residues. The ends were cut back, 5 bases at V and 0 bases at J, with 17 bases in the middle. The CDR3 sequence is CASSPITQVSSYNEQFF. Here the CDR3 DNA reads TGTGCCAGCAGCCCCATCACCCAGGTCAGCTCCTACAATGAGCAGTTCTTC.

DNA of the CDR3: TGCGCCAGCAGCTTGGATTCCCCGGTTCGGACTGAAGCTTTCTTT. Translation: CASSLDSPVRTEAFF. The J gene is TRBJ1-1, the V gene TRBV5-1; D call uncertain. Germline CDR1 and CDR2: SGHRS and YFSETQ. The ends were cut back, 0 bases at V and 5 bases at J, with 14 bases in the middle. This CDR3 is 15 amino acids long.

The chain combines TRBV29-1 with TRBJ1-6; possibly TRBD1 for D (5 bases). Trimming took 7 bases from V and 7 from J, leaving 14 bases between them. This CDR3 contains 13 residues. Germline-derived CDR1 and CDR2 are SQVTM and ANQGSEA. This chain's CDR3 is CSAGDRGNSPLHF. CDR3 in DNA: TGCAGCGCTGGGGACCGGGGCAATTCACCCCTCCACTTT. The full variable domain, with the rest looked up from reference TRBV29-1 and TRBJ1-6, is SAVISQKPSRDICQRGTSLTIQCQVDSQVTMMFWYRQQPGQSLTLIATANQGSEATYESGFVIDKFPISRPNLTFSTLTVSNMSPEDSSIYLCSAGDRGNSPLHFGNGTRLTVT.

J is TRBJ2-7 and V is TRBV19; no firm D call. V was pared by 3 bases and J by 0 bases, with 12 bases between. Per germline, CDR1 LNHDA and CDR2 SQIVND (reference sequence). The CDR3 consists of 15 residues. CDR3 sequence reads: CASSIVGPPSYEQYF. Here the CDR3 DNA reads TGTGCCAGTAGTATCGTAGGGCCCCCCTCCTACGAGCAGTACTTC.

The V and J genes are TRBV29-1 and TRBJ2-1; 8 nucleotides match TRBD2. Losses at the gene ends were 7 bases for V and 9 bases for J; bases not matched to a gene: 11. Looked up from germline, CDR1 is SQVTM and CDR2 is ANQGSEA. This CDR3 contains 13 residues. This CDR3 is CSAAGSGIGEQFF. The CDR3 DNA is TGCAGCGCGGCTGGTAGCGGGATTGGTGAGCAGTTCTTC.

This clonotype appeared a few times. The gene calls are TRBV28 and TRBJ1-2; D call uncertain. V was cut by 3 bases and J by 5 bases, with 16 bases left in between. Per the germline V gene, CDR1 is MDHEN and CDR2 is SYDVKM. CDR3 length: 15 residues. The CDR3 nucleotides are TGTGCCAGCAGTTTTGGAGCCACCTCCGGATATGGCTACACCTTC. It specifies CASSFGATSGYGYTF.

Here the CDR3 DNA reads TGTGCCAGCGGCACCGGGACAGGGGACAATGAGCAGTTCTTC. It codes for CASGTGTGDNEQFF. The V and J genes are TRBV7-9 and TRBJ2-1, with TRBD1 identical over 10 bases. Trimming at V came to 8 bases and at J to 5 bases, leaving 6 bases not matched to a gene. Germline loops: CDR1 SEHNR, CDR2 FQNEAQ (reference sequence). This CDR3 is 14 amino acids long.

This clonotype was observed a few times. The V and J genes are TRBV2 and TRBJ1-1; D is unresolved. CDR1 SNHLY and CDR2 FYNNEI come from the germline V gene. The CDR3 contains 14 residues. The V end was cut by 7 bases, the J end by 2 bases, with 14 bases between. The DNA for the CDR3 is TGTGCCAGCACCGACCGACGGGGAAACACTGAAGCTTTCTTT. It specifies CASTDRRGNTEAFF.

V usage is TRBV25-1 and J usage is TRBJ2-5, with D possibly matching TRBD2 (5 bases). Germline V lookup: CDR1 MGHDK, CDR2 SYGVNS. This CDR3 has 15 residues. Trimming pared 1 base from V and 5 bases from J, leaving 14 bases between. Written as DNA, the CDR3 is TGTGCCAGCAGTGAATCCTGGACTGTCCGGGAGACCCAGTACTTC. Protein product: CASSESWTVRETQYF.

On this clonotype: An end of the junction does not agree with germline; a read error may underlie this. The chain couples TRBV6-2 or TRBV6-3 to TRBJ2-7; D is perhaps TRBD2 (6 bases). This CDR3 contains 13 residues. The germline CDR1 and CDR2 sequences are MNHEY and SVGEGT. CDR3 loop: CASNYWGESEQYF. The CDR3 region has the DNA TGTGCCAGCAATTACTGGGGGGAGAGCGAGCAGTACTTC.

The rearrangement links TRBV10-1 to TRBJ2-7; D tentatively fits TRBD1 or TRBD2 (6 bases each). The V gene's germline CDR1 is WNHNN and CDR2 SYGVQD (reference sequence). V lost 9 bases and J lost 6, with 15 bases in between. This CDR3 contains 12 residues. In DNA form, the CDR3 reads TGCGCCAGTAATACCGGGGGCAGCGAGCAGTACTTC. The encoded protein is CASNTGGSEQYF.

The gene calls are TRBV28 and TRBJ1-5; 8 nucleotides line up with TRBD1. Germline V gene lookup returns CDR1 MDHEN and CDR2 SYDVKM. The CDR3 consists of 17 residues. V trimming: 6 bases; J trimming: 0 bases; junction bases outside the gene matches: 10. The CDR3 sequence: CASRGQAGIASNQPQHF. The CDR3 DNA sequence: TGTGCCAGCAGGGGACAGGCGGGTATCGCTAGCAATCAGCCCCAGCATTTT.

By sample fraction, this clonotype is medium-sized (0.01 to 0.1%). The chain couples TRBV20-1 to TRBJ2-1; maybe TRBD2 (5 bases). Per the germline V gene, CDR1 is DFQATT and CDR2 is SNEGSKA (reference sequence). This CDR3 spans 16 amino acids. Trimming stripped 3 bases from V and 5 bases from J, with 20 bases between. The CDR3 loop is CSASRRLAGKDNEQFF. The CDR3 region has the DNA TGCAGTGCTAGCCGACGACTGGCGGGTAAGGACAATGAGCAGTTCTTC.